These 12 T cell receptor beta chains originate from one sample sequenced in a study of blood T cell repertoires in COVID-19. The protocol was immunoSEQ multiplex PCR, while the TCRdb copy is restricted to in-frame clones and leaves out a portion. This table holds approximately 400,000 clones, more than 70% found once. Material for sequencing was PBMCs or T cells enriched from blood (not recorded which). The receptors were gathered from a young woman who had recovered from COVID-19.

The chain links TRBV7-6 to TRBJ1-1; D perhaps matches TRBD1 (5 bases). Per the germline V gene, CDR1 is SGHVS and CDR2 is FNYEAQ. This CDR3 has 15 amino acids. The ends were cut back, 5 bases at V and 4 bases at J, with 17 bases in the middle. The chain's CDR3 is CASSPKPGGGTEAFF. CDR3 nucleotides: TGTGCCAGCAGCCCTAAGCCGGGCGGGGGCACTGAAGCTTTCTTT.

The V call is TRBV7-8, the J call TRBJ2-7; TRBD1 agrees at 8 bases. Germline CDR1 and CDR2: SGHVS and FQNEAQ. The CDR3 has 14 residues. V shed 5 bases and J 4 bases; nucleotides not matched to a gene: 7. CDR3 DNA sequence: TGTGCCAGCAGCGTGGAGGGACAGGCGTACGAGCAGTACTTC. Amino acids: CASSVEGQAYEQYF.

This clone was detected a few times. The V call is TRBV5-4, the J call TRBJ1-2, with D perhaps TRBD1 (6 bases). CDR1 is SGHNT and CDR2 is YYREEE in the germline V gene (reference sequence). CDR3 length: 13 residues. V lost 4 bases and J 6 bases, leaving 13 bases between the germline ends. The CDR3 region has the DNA TGTGCCAGCAGCCCCTCGGGGGGCAATGGCTACACCTTC. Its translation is CASSPSGGNGYTF.

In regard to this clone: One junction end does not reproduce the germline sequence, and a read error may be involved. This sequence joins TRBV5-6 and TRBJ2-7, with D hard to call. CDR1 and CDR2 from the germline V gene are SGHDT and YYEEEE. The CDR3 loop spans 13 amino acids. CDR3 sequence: CASGFNGAYEQYF. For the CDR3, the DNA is TGTGCCAGCGGCTTTAACGGAGCCTACGAGCAGTACTTC. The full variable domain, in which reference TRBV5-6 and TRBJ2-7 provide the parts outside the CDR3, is DAGVTQSPTHLIKTRGQQVTLRCSPKSGHDTVSWYQQALGQGPQFIFQYYEEEERQRGNFPDRFSGHQFPNYSSELNVNALLLGDSALYLCASGFNGAYEQYFGPGTRLTVT.

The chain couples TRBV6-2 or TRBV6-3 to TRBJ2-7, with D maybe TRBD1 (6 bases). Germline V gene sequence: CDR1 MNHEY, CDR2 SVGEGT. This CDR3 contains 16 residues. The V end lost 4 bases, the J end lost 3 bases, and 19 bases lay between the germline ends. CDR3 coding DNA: TGTGCCAGCAGTTCCCTTTTGACCGGACAGCGCTACGAGCAGTACTTC. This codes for CASSSLLTGQRYEQYF.

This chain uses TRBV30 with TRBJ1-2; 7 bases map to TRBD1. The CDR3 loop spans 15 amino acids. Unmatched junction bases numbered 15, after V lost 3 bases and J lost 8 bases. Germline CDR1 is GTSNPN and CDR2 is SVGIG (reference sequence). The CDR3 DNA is TGTGCCTGGAGCATAGGAGACAGGGCCCCAATGGGCTACACCTTC. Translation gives CAWSIGDRAPMGYTF.

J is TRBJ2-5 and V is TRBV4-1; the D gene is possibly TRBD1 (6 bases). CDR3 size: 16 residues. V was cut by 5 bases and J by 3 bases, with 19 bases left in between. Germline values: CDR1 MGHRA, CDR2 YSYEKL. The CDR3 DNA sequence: TGCGCCAGCAGCTTCTCCGGGACACTCAAGGAAGAGACCCAGTACTTC. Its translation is CASSFSGTLKEETQYF.

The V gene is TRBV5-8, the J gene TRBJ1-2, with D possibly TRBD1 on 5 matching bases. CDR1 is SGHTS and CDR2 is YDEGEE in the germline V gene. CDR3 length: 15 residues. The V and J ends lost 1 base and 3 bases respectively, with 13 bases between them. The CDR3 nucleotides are TGTGCCAGCAGCTTGAGAGAACAGGACCACTATGGCTACACCTTC. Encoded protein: CASSLREQDHYGYTF.

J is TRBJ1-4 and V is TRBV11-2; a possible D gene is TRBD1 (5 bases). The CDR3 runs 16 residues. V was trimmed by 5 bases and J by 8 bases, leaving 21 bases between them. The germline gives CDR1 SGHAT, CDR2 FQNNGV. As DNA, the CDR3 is TGTGCCAGCAGCCAATGGGGCCCGGCGGGAGGCGAAAAACTGTTTTTT. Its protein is CASSQWGPAGGEKLFF. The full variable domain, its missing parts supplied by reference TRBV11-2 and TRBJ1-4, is EAGVAQSPRYKIIEKRQSVAFWCNPISGHATLYWYQQILGQGPKLLIQFQNNGVVDDSQLPKDRFSAERLKGVDSTLKIQPAKLEDSAVYLCASSQWGPAGGEKLFFGSGTQLSVL.

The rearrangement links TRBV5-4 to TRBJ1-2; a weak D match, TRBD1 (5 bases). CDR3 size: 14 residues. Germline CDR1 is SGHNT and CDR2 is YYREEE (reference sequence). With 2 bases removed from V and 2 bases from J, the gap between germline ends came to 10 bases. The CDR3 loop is CASSFGQGNYGYTF. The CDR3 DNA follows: TGTGCCAGCAGCTTTGGGCAGGGAAACTATGGCTACACCTTC.

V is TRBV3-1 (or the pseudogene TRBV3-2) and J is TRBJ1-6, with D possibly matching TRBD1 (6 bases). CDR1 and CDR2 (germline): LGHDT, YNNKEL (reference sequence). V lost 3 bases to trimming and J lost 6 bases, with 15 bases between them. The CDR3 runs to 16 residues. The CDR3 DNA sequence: TGTGCCAGCAGCCAGGTCTGGGACATTTCTAATTCACCCCTCCACTTT. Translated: CASSQVWDISNSPLHF.

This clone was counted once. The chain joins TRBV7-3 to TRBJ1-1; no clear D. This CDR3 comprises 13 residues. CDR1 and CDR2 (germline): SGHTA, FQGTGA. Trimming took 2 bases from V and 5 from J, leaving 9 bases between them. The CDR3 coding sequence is TGTGCCAGCAGCTTAGACGGGTGGACTGAAGCTTTCTTT. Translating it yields CASSLDGWTEAFF.